This passage covers 18 T cell receptor beta chains from one sample sequenced in a study of Graves' ophthalmopathy and Graves' hyperthyroidism. RNA transcripts yielded amplified TCR beta CDR3 regions. Amplification began with first-round RT-PCR using HTBI primers, then second-round multiplex PCR was performed. From the multiplex PCR reads, TCRdb called clonotypes with MiXCR, one entry per CDR3 protein. The sample has roughly 170,000 distinct CDR3 sequences; approximately 40% are singletons. The specimen sequenced was peripheral blood. Receptors were obtained from a man aged 25 to 45 with Graves' ophthalmopathy.

Many counts were recorded for this clonotype. V usage is TRBV20-1 and J usage is TRBJ2-7; the match to TRBD2 covers 7 bases. This CDR3 has 16 residues. Germline assignment: CDR1 DFQATT and CDR2 SNEGSKA (reference sequence). Losses at the gene ends were 0 bases for V and 6 bases for J; bases not matched to a gene: 14. CDR3 in DNA: TGCAGTGCTAGAGATTTAATGACGGGGAGGGGCTCCGAGCAGTACTTC. It translates to CSARDLMTGRGSEQYF.

This clonotype was seen many times. This chain connects TRBV6-2 or TRBV6-3 to TRBJ2-7; 10 nucleotides align to TRBD2. Germline loops: CDR1 MNHEY, CDR2 SVGEGT. V lost 2 bases, J lost 5 bases, and 9 bases stayed unmatched. This CDR3 has 16 residues. CDR3 DNA: TGTGCCAGCAGTTACGTGCTTACTAGCGGGGATAACGAGCAGTACTTC. It yields the protein CASSYVLTSGDNEQYF.

This clonotype has at least ten counts. The V and J genes are TRBV28 and TRBJ1-1; TRBD1 is a possible D gene (6 bases). The germline CDR1 and CDR2 sequences are MDHEN and SYDVKM. V was shortened by 8 bases and J by 1 base, with 8 bases between the two germline ends. The CDR3 totals 12 residues. The CDR3 DNA is TGTGCCAGCTGGGGGCCGAACACTGAAGCTTTCTTT. This codes for CASWGPNTEAFF.

This clonotype was detected once. The chain has TRBV28 and TRBJ2-7, with 8 positions matching TRBD2. This CDR3 contains 13 residues. V trimming: 6 bases; J trimming: 4 bases; junction bases outside the gene matches: 5. Germline CDR1 MDHEN, CDR2 SYDVKM. The DNA of the CDR3 is TGTGCCAGCAGCAGCCCTAGCGGGTACGAGCAGTACTTC. Translated: CASSSPSGYEQYF. Complete variable domain (other parts from reference TRBV28 and TRBJ2-7): DVKVTQSSRYLVKRTGEKVFLECVQDMDHENMFWYRQDPGLGLRLIYFSYDVKMKEKGDIPEGYSVSREKKERFSLILESASTNQTSMYLCASSSPSGYEQYFGPGTRLTVT.

At least ten counts were recorded for this clonotype. The chain joins TRBV2 to TRBJ1-5; no firm D call. Germline V gene lookup returns CDR1 SNHLY and CDR2 FYNNEI. V lost 7 bases to trimming and J lost 4 bases, with 14 bases between them. This CDR3 has 14 amino acids. The CDR3, as DNA: TGTGCCAGCATAGATCCTCGGAGGAATCAGCCCCAGCATTTT. Its translation is CASIDPRRNQPQHF.

With respect to this clonotype: The junction shows a germline mismatch at one end, possibly a read error. The chain has TRBV6-1 and TRBJ1-2, with D possibly being TRBD1 (5 bases). Germline-derived CDR1 and CDR2 are MNHNS and SASEGT. This CDR3 region has 12 residues. The CDR3 sequence is CASREGRGSYTF. The CDR3 region has the DNA TGTGCCAGCAGGGAAGGGAGGGGCAGTTACACCTTC.

This chain connects TRBV11-2 to TRBJ1-6; D remains ambiguous. CDR3 length: 12 amino acids. Trimming shortened V by 5 bases and J by 9 bases, and 8 bases separated the two germline ends. Germline-derived CDR1 and CDR2 are SGHAT and FQNNGV. The CDR3 nucleotides are TGTGCCAGCAGCCCCACGGCTTCACCCCTCCACTTT. Translation: CASSPTASPLHF.

This clonotype was counted at least ten times. The chain combines TRBV6-5 with TRBJ1-5; D is uncertain. Germline CDR1 and CDR2: MNHEY and SVGAGI. This CDR3 is 15 amino acids long. V was shortened by 2 bases and J by 4 bases, with 12 bases between the two germline ends. The CDR3 loop reads CASSYGKGGNQPQHF. In nucleotides, the CDR3 is TGTGCCAGCAGTTACGGAAAGGGTGGGAATCAGCCCCAGCATTTT.

This clonotype appeared many times. The V gene is TRBV28, the J gene TRBJ2-7; D not resolved. CDR3 length: 11 residues. V lost 2 bases and J 9 bases, leaving 8 bases between the germline ends. Germline V gene lookup returns CDR1 MDHEN and CDR2 SYDVKM. The CDR3 loop reads CASSLDRSQYF. The CDR3, as DNA: TGTGCCAGCAGTTTAGATAGATCGCAGTACTTC.

This clonotype has just one count. The V gene is TRBV6-1, the J gene TRBJ2-5; D possibly corresponds to TRBD1 (6 bases). The CDR3 has 13 amino acids. Between the trimmed V and J ends, which lost 10 bases and 3 bases, there was a span of 15 bases. The V gene's germline CDR1 is MNHNS and CDR2 SASEGT. CDR3 sequence (DNA): TGTGCCACAGCAATTACAGGGAAAGAGACCCAGTACTTC. Amino acids: CATAITGKETQYF.

This clonotype showed up many times. The chain couples TRBV29-1 to TRBJ1-3; a weak D match, TRBD1 (5 bases). Germline CDR1 is SQVTM and CDR2 is ANQGSEA. Trimming left V 4 bases short and J 0 bases short, with 10 bases between. The length of the CDR3 is 14 residues. CDR3 loop: CSVGGSSSGNTIYF. CDR3 sequence (DNA): TGCAGCGTTGGGGGCAGCTCCTCTGGAAACACCATATATTTT. Based on the CDR3 plus reference TRBV29-1 and TRBJ1-3, the full variable domain is SAVISQKPSRDICQRGTSLTIQCQVDSQVTMMFWYRQQPGQSLTLIATANQGSEATYESGFVIDKFPISRPNLTFSTLTVSNMSPEDSSIYLCSVGGSSSGNTIYFGEGSWLTVV.

The chain couples TRBV2 to TRBJ1-2; D gene unclear. The germline CDR1 and CDR2 sequences are SNHLY and FYNNEI. Trimming cost V 8 bases and J 8 bases, with 15 bases left between them. The CDR3 contains 12 residues. CDR3 sequence reads: CASVLDGYGYTF. CDR3 sequence (DNA): TGTGCCAGCGTCCTAGACGGGTACGGCTACACCTTC.

This clonotype showed up many times. The chain recombines TRBV20-1 with TRBJ2-7; TRBD1 matches at 8 bases. Germline V lookup: CDR1 DFQATT, CDR2 SNEGSKA (reference sequence). The length of the CDR3 is 15 residues. The ends lost 2 bases at V and 7 bases at J; junction bases unmatched: 13. CDR3 sequence: CSARSVGQGAQEQYF. CDR3 DNA sequence: TGCAGTGCTAGATCCGTCGGGCAGGGGGCGCAGGAGCAGTACTTC.

This clonotype was detected many times. The genes are TRBV11-1 and TRBJ2-7, with no clear D. The CDR3 length is 13 residues. Germline values: CDR1 SGHAT, CDR2 FQDESV (reference sequence). Trimming shortened V by 3 bases and J by 0 bases, and 6 bases separated the two germline ends. The CDR3 spells CASSFLTSYEQYF. The DNA of the CDR3 is TGTGCCAGCAGCTTTCTCACCTCCTACGAGCAGTACTTC.

The V call is TRBV19, the J call TRBJ1-3, with D possibly TRBD1 on 5 matching bases. Germline lookup yields CDR1 LNHDA and CDR2 SQIVND (reference sequence). Trimming removed 3 bases from V and 1 base from J, with 13 bases in between. This CDR3 has 16 amino acids. The CDR3, as DNA: TGTGCCAGTAGTATCGGTCCGGGGGAGTCTGGAAACACCATATATTTT. Translated: CASSIGPGESGNTIYF.

V gene TRBV7-2 combines with J gene TRBJ1-1, with D possibly matching TRBD1 (5 bases). Germline assignment: CDR1 SGHTA and CDR2 FQGNSA. V was cut by 7 bases and J by 2 bases, with 17 bases left in between. This CDR3 is 15 amino acids long. CDR3 sequence (DNA): TGTGCCAGCACCCCTTTTGGTCAGGGAAACACTGAAGCTTTCTTT. This gives the protein CASTPFGQGNTEAFF. Full variable domain (outside the CDR3, taken from reference TRBV7-2 and TRBJ1-1): GAGVSQSPSNKVTEKGKDVELRCDPISGHTALYWYRQSLGQGLEFLIYFQGNSAPDKSGLPSDRFSAERTGGSVSTLTIQRTQQEDSAVYLCASTPFGQGNTEAFFGQGTRLTVV.

This clonotype showed up many times. V usage is TRBV28 and J usage is TRBJ1-1; D is unclear. Germline values: CDR1 MDHEN, CDR2 SYDVKM. V lost 5 bases, J lost 3 bases, and 7 bases lay in between. There are 12 residues in the CDR3. The CDR3 nucleotides are TGTGCCAGCAGTCTTGTGGACACTGAAGCTTTCTTT. Amino acids: CASSLVDTEAFF.

The chain carries TRBV6-1 and TRBJ1-6; 8 bases match TRBD1. V shed 8 bases, J shed 7 bases, and the junction held 10 bases outside the gene matches. Germline lookup yields CDR1 MNHNS and CDR2 SASEGT. The CDR3 has 15 residues. The CDR3, as DNA: TGTGCCAGCCATACGGACAGGGTTCTGAATTCACCCCTCCACTTT. This translates into CASHTDRVLNSPLHF.